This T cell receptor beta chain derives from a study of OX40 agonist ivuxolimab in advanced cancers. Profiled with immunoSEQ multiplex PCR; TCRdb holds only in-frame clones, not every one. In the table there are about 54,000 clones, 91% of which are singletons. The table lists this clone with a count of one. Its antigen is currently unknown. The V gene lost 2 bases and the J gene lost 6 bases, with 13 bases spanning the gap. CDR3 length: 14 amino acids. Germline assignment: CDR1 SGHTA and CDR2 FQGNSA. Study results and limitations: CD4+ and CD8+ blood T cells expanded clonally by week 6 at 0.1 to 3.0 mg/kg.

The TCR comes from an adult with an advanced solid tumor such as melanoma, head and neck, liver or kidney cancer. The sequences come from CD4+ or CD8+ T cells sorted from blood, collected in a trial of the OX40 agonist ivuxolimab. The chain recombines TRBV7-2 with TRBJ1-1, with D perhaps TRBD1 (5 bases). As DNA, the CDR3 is TGTGCCAGCAGCTTAAGCAGGGTCGGGGCTGAAGCTTTCTTT. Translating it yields CASSLSRVGAEAFF.